The entry below describes one T cell receptor beta chain. This CDR3 comprises 15 residues. J lost 7 bases, V lost 5 bases, and 9 bases had no gene match. These data come from a study of identical twins. TCRdb passed the 5' RACE reads through MiXCR, listing each CDR3 protein once. Among approximately 500,000 distinct CDR3 sequences, less than 25% were seen once, and the ten largest hold over 2.5%. These data were also reused for a study on T cells expressing NK-cell markers.

This TCR was recovered from a woman younger than 35 in good health. The chain joins TRBV12-3 or TRBV12-4 to TRBJ2-1; 9 bases fit TRBD1. Sequenced input: CD4+ T cells sorted from blood. The CDR3 here is CASSPPGQGGNEQFF. The DNA of the CDR3 is TGTGCCAGCAGTCCACCGGGACAGGGCGGGAATGAGCAGTTCTTC.